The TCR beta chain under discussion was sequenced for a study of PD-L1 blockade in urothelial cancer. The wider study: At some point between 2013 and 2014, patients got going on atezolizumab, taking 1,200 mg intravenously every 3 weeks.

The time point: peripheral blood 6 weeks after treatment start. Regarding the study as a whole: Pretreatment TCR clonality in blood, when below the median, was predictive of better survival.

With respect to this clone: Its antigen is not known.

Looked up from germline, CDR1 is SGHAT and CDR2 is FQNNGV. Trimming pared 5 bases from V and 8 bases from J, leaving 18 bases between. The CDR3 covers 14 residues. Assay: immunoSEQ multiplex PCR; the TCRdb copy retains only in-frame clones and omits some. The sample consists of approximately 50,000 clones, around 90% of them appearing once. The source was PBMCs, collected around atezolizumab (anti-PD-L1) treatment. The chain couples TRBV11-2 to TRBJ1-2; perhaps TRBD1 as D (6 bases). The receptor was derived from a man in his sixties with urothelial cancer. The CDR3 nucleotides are TGTGCCAGCAGCCTAACCAGGGGAATTCGGGGCTACACCTTC. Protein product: CASSLTRGIRGYTF.